A selection of T cell receptor beta chains follows, all from one sample in a study of metastatic and nonmetastatic thyroid tumors. MiXCR reprocessed the PCR reads for TCRdb. The table lists 7,000 or so clones, under 45% of them singletons, with roughly 21% in the top ten. Sequencing was carried out using tumor tissue. The receptors here all came from a female donor with papillary thyroid cancer or a benign thyroid nodule (not recorded which). Some clones in this sample may be carry-over from other donors' samples. Both conserved end residues are part of each CDR3. D genes are given only for firm matches. Clone size is not always given. Where it is, it says once, few, many or a class for expanded clones.

V gene	clone size	D gene	J gene	CDR3 DNA	CDR3 protein
TRBV12-3/TRBV12-4	few	-	TRBJ2-2	TGTGCCAGCAGTTTAGTACAGGGTTCCGGGGAGCTGTTTTTT	CASSLVQGSGELFF
TRBV4-2	medium-sized	TRBD2	TRBJ2-7	TGTGCCAGCAGCCCCTCAGCCCGGACTAGCGGGAGGGAAAGCTCCTACGAGCAGTACTTC	CASSPSARTSGRESSYEQYF
TRBV12-3/TRBV12-4	few	-	TRBJ2-7	TGTGCCAGCAGTCCGTTGAGGGGCTCCTACGAGCAGTACTTC	CASSPLRGSYEQYF
TRBV10-1	few	TRBD2	TRBJ2-3	TGCGCCAGCAGTGGGCCGACTAGCGGGAGGGCCTATGACACAGATACGCAGTATTTT	CASSGPTSGRAYDTDTQYF
TRBV28	-	-	TRBJ1-5	TGTGCCAGCACCTCACTCCTACAGGGTACGGTGGGCAATCAGCCCCAGCATTTT	CASTSLLQGTVGNQPQHF
TRBV25-1	few	-	TRBJ1-2	TGTGCCAGCAGTGAATGGGCCGGGGGGCTCTATGGCTACACCTTC	CASSEWAGGLYGYTF
TRBV5-1	-	-	TRBJ2-2	TGCGCCAGCAGCTTACGGAGACTAGGGGTAAACACCGGGGAGCTGTTTTTT	CASSLRRLGVNTGELFF
TRBV6-2/TRBV6-3	-	-	TRBJ1-2	TGTGCCAGCACTCTGATCGGGGACTATGGCTACACCTTC	CASTLIGDYGYTF
TRBV11-1	-	-	TRBJ2-1	TGTGCCAGCAGCTTCTCTCACCCCGGTGATCAGTTCTTC	CASSFSHPGDQFF
TRBV7-2	-	-	TRBJ2-2	TGTGCCAGCAGCTTATTATGGGACACCGGGGAGCTGTTTTTT	CASSLLWDTGELFF
TRBV6-1	few	-	TRBJ2-7	TGTGCCAGCAGTGAAAGGGGGGGGACCTACGAGCAGTACTTC	CASSERGGTYEQYF
TRBV18	-	TRBD2	TRBJ2-7	TGTGCCAGCTCACCGAATCTCGGGACTAACTCCTACGAGCAGTACTTC	CASSPNLGTNSYEQYF
TRBV15	-	-	TRBJ2-1	TGTTCCACCAGCAGAGAAAGCGTGACGTACAATGAGCAGTTCTTC	CSTSRESVTYNEQFF
TRBV24-1	many	TRBD2	TRBJ2-5	TGTGCCACCAGTGCCTCCGGACTAGCGGGCCCGGCGGAGACCCAGTACTTC	CATSASGLAGPAETQYF
TRBV28	few	TRBD1	TRBJ1-2	TGTGCCAGCAGAGCGGGACAGGGGTTCGGCTACACCTTC	CASRAGQGFGYTF
TRBV4-1	few	-	TRBJ1-5	TGCGCCAGCAGCCATGTAATCAGGGGTAGACGCAATCAGCCCCAGCATTTT	CASSHVIRGRRNQPQHF
TRBV6-1	-	-	TRBJ1-2	TGTGCCAGCAGTGGCAGGGCAGGGTTCGGTGGTGGCTACACCTTC	CASSGRAGFGGGYTF
TRBV6-5	few	-	TRBJ2-2	TGTGCCAGCAGTTATTCGAACACCGGGGAGCTGTTTTTT	CASSYSNTGELFF
TRBV2	few	-	TRBJ2-2	TGTGCCAGCACTACGACCTTCGCCGGGGAGCTGTTTTTT	CASTTTFAGELFF
TRBV30	-	-	TRBJ2-1	TGTGCCTGGAGTGTAGGGGAAGCCAATGAGCAGTTCTTC	CAWSVGEANEQFF
TRBV20-1	-	-	TRBJ1-2	TGCATTGCTAGGGACCTCGATTTGACAGTTGCTAGCTACACCTTC	CIARDLDLTVASYTF
TRBV4-2	few	-	TRBJ1-2	TGTGCCAGCAGCCAAGTTGCGCGGGAGGACTATGGCTACACCTTC	CASSQVAREDYGYTF
TRBV30	-	-	TRBJ1-5	TGTGCCTGGAGTGGGATCGGTCAGCCCCAGCATTTT	CAWSGIGQPQHF
TRBV19	few	-	TRBJ2-5	TGTGCCAGTAGTATAGGCTCTTGGGAGACCCAGTACTTC	CASSIGSWETQYF
TRBV6-1	-	TRBD1	TRBJ2-6	TGTGCCAGCAGTGGGACAGGGTCCGGGGCCAACGTCCTGACTTTC	CASSGTGSGANVLTF
TRBV20-1	-	-	TRBJ2-1	TGCAGTGCTAGTTCGGGTCTAGCATCCTCAGGACTAAATTCCTACAATGAGCAGTTCTTC	CSASSGLASSGLNSYNEQFF
TRBV20-1	-	-	TRBJ1-1	TGCAGTGCTAGAGTAGTAGTGAACACTGAAGCTTTCTTT	CSARVVVNTEAFF
TRBV5-1	-	TRBD2	TRBJ2-7	TGCGCCAGCAGCCGGACAGCGCTGGAGCGGGAGCCCCACGAGCAGTACTTC	CASSRTALEREPHEQYF
TRBV20-1	large	TRBD2	TRBJ2-1	TGCAGTGCCACCACCAATGAGGGGAGGGGTGAGCAGTTCTTC	CSATTNEGRGEQFF
TRBV9	-	-	TRBJ1-1	TGTGCCAGCAGCGTAGGAGGAGTTAGGACTGAAGCTTTCTTT	CASSVGGVRTEAFF
TRBV30	-	-	TRBJ2-3	TGTGCCTGGAGGGGCCAGGGTGCAGATACACAGTATTTT	CAWRGQGADTQYF
TRBV27	once	-	TRBJ1-5	TGTGCCAGCAGTTTAGTTGGGGGTCATGGCTATCGGCCCCAGCATTTT	CASSLVGGHGYRPQHF
TRBV30	-	TRBD2	TRBJ2-2	TGTGCCTGGAGTCTACCCGGGAGGGCCACCGGGGAGCTGTTTTTT	CAWSLPGRATGELFF
TRBV5-1	few	TRBD1	TRBJ1-2	TGCGCCAGCAGCTTGGAGGGGGCGCTCTATGGCTACACCTTC	CASSLEGALYGYTF
TRBV5-1	-	-	TRBJ2-2	TGCGCCAGCAGCTTGCAGGACATGAACACCGGGGAGCTGTTTTTT	CASSLQDMNTGELFF
TRBV27	few	-	TRBJ2-3	TGTGCCAGCAGTCATGCCGGGAGAACAGATACGCAGTATTTT	CASSHAGRTDTQYF
TRBV20-1	few	TRBD1	TRBJ1-1	TGCAGTGCTAAGACAGGGCCGAACACTGAAGCTTTCTTT	CSAKTGPNTEAFF
TRBV6-1	large	-	TRBJ1-3	TGTGCCAGCAGTGAAGGTGGACCGAGCTCTGGAAACACCATATATTTT	CASSEGGPSSGNTIYF
TRBV12-3/TRBV12-4	few	-	TRBJ1-5	TGTGCCAGCAGTCCGCGGGACGAAGGCAGCAATCAGCCCCAGCATTTT	CASSPRDEGSNQPQHF
TRBV19	-	-	TRBJ2-7	TGTGCCAGTAGTATAGGGCCTCTAAATTACGAGCAGTACTTC	CASSIGPLNYEQYF
TRBV2	many	TRBD1	TRBJ2-2	TGTGCCAGCACCGGTAGGACAGGGACGACCGGGGAGCTGTTTTTT	CASTGRTGTTGELFF
TRBV28	few	-	TRBJ1-2	TGTGCTAGCAGCACCCACCAGGATAACTATGGCTACACCTTC	CASSTHQDNYGYTF
TRBV10-1	few	-	TRBJ2-1	TGCGCCAGCAGTGAGTTGTTCGGGGGTGAGCAGTTCTTC	CASSELFGGEQFF
TRBV6-5	few	TRBD2	TRBJ2-3	TGTGCCAGCAGTTCCCTCCTAGCGGGAGAGAGGGATACGCAGTATTTT	CASSSLLAGERDTQYF
TRBV27	few	-	TRBJ2-7	TGTGCTTCGGCTCCGGCCGAGCAGTACTTC	CASAPAEQYF
TRBV6-5	few	TRBD1	TRBJ1-1	TGTGCCAGCAGTTACCCCCAAGGGGGCGGCACTGAAGCTTTCTTT	CASSYPQGGGTEAFF
TRBV28	large	-	TRBJ1-2	TGTGCCAGCAGTTTCTCGGCCAGCTATGGCTACACCTTC	CASSFSASYGYTF
TRBV11-2	-	-	TRBJ2-1	TGTGCCAGCAGCCCTCACGCGGAGCAGTTCTTC	CASSPHAEQFF
TRBV3-1	-	TRBD1	TRBJ2-6	TGTGCCAGCAGCCGGACAGGGGTTAACTCTGGGGCCAACGTCCTGACTTTC	CASSRTGVNSGANVLTF